This is a list of T cell receptor beta chains from one sample in a study of Ad26.COV2.S vaccination and SARS-CoV-2 variants. Sequencing was performed with immunoSEQ multiplex PCR; in TCRdb, only in-frame clones are kept and a portion is missing. The profile covers more than 400,000 clones, with roughly 88% appearing a single time and less than 4.5% taken by the ten largest. This specimen consisted of peripheral blood, obtained in a trial of Ad26.COV2.S vaccine versus placebo. The receptors derive from a person between 18 and 60 years old who received the Ad26.COV2.S COVID-19 vaccine or a placebo. CDR3s include the opening cysteine and the closing phenylalanine or tryptophan. Fields, in order: clone size, V gene, D gene, J gene, CDR3 protein, CDR3 DNA. D genes are given only for firm matches. Size values are once, few and many counts, or a class for expanded clones, and some rows have none.

>-|TRBV6-2/TRBV6-3|-|TRBJ1-2
CASSHLGTSANYGYTF
TGTGCCAGCAGCCACCTCGGCACGTCTGCTAACTATGGCTACACCTTC
>-|TRBV2|TRBD1|TRBJ1-5
CASSEALTGYSNQPQHF
TGTGCCAGCAGTGAAGCATTGACAGGGTATAGCAATCAGCCCCAGCATTTT
>-|TRBV5-4|TRBD2|TRBJ2-2
CASSPLAGVQTGELFF
TGTGCCAGCAGCCCACTAGCGGGAGTACAGACCGGGGAGCTGTTTTTT
>-|TRBV5-6|TRBD1|TRBJ1-5
CASSLDGTGDQPQHF
TGTGCCAGCAGCTTGGACGGGACAGGTGACCAGCCCCAGCATTTT
>few|TRBV6-2/TRBV6-3|TRBD1|TRBJ2-7
CASSYTPGQGSYEQYF
TGTGCCAGCAGTTATACCCCGGGACAGGGCTCCTACGAGCAGTACTTC
>-|TRBV7-2|-|TRBJ2-5
CASSLGQFEETQYF
TGTGCCAGCAGCTTAGGACAGTTCGAAGAGACCCAGTACTTC
>-|TRBV14|-|TRBJ1-4
CASSQLNGQGKLFF
TGTGCCAGCAGCCAGCTAAACGGGCAGGGAAAACTGTTTTTT
>-|TRBV7-6|-|TRBJ2-1
CASSLGGDEQFF
TGTGCCAGCAGCTTAGGGGGGGATGAGCAGTTCTTC
>-|TRBV5-5|TRBD2|TRBJ2-7
CASSTVAGGSYEQYF
TGTGCCAGCAGCACAGTCGCGGGGGGCTCCTACGAGCAGTACTTC
>-|TRBV7-7|-|TRBJ2-1
CASSYLLRSSYNEQFF
TGTGCTAGCAGCTACCTCCTCAGGAGCTCCTACAATGAGCAGTTCTTC
>-|TRBV7-2|-|TRBJ2-3
CASSLRLGSTDTQYF
TGTGCCAGCAGCTTACGACTAGGCAGCACAGATACGCAGTATTTT
>-|TRBV4-3|-|TRBJ2-7
CASSQDTTAFRGEGNEQYF
TGCGCCAGCAGCCAAGACACCACTGCATTTCGGGGCGAGGGCAACGAGCAGTACTTC
>-|TRBV21-1|-|TRBJ1-1
CASSNRPTTGARNTEAFF
TGTGCCAGCAGCAACCGGCCGACGACAGGGGCGAGAAACACTGAAGCTTTCTTT
>-|TRBV4-3|TRBD1|TRBJ1-2
CASSQVTGRDGYTF
TGCGCCAGCAGCCAAGTGACAGGGAGGGATGGCTACACCTTC
>-|TRBV6-5|TRBD1|TRBJ2-3
CASSYTTPDRADTQYF
TGTGCCAGCAGTTACACCACCCCGGACAGGGCAGATACGCAGTATTTT
>-|TRBV28|TRBD1|TRBJ2-5
CASSRSGQGARETQYF
TGTGCCAGCAGTCGTAGTGGACAGGGGGCAAGGGAGACCCAGTACTTC
>-|TRBV7-9|-|TRBJ1-2
CASSFENRAVAYGYTF
TGTGCCAGCAGCTTCGAAAACCGGGCCGTTGCCTATGGCTACACCTTC
>-|TRBV28|-|TRBJ2-1
CASLANNEQFF
TGTGCCAGCCTTGCGAACAATGAGCAGTTCTTC
>many|TRBV4-2|-|TRBJ2-1
CASSQAEGRQFF
TGTGCCAGCAGCCAAGCGGAAGGTAGGCAGTTCTTC
>-|TRBV15|-|TRBJ2-3
CATSKADTQYF
TGTGCCACCAGCAAGGCAGATACGCAGTATTTT
>-|TRBV19|TRBD1|TRBJ1-4
CASRTGQLYQNEKLFF
TGTGCCAGTAGGACGGGACAGCTATATCAAAATGAAAAACTGTTTTTT
>-|TRBV7-2|-|TRBJ1-1
CASSLAEDTEAFF
TGTGCCAGCAGCTTAGCGGAGGACACTGAAGCTTTCTTT
>-|TRBV29-1|TRBD1|TRBJ2-3
CSERVTGTGPDTQYF
TGCAGCGAAAGAGTAACCGGGACAGGGCCAGATACGCAGTATTTT
>-|TRBV3-1/TRBV3-2|TRBD1|TRBJ1-1
CASSQDGQGEAFF
TGTGCCAGCAGCCAAGATGGACAGGGGGAAGCTTTCTTT
>once|TRBV21-1|-|TRBJ2-1
CASSKGVRTSGIQFF
TGTGCCAGCAGCAAAGGGGTGAGGACTAGCGGGATCCAGTTCTTC
>-|TRBV3-1/TRBV3-2|-|TRBJ2-1
CASSLGRYNEQFF
TGTGCCAGCAGCCTAGGACGCTACAATGAGCAGTTCTTC
>-|TRBV7-9|TRBD1|TRBJ2-7
CASSPASDRGRYEQYF
TGTGCCAGCAGCCCAGCCTCGGACAGGGGGAGGTACGAGCAGTACTTC
>-|TRBV7-2|-|TRBJ2-1
CASSLDATGTRNEQFF
TGTGCCAGCAGCTTAGATGCGACAGGGACTCGGAATGAGCAGTTCTTC
>-|TRBV19|TRBD2|TRBJ2-3
CASSKLAGGSTDTQYF
TGTGCCAGTAGTAAACTAGCGGGAGGGTCCACAGATACGCAGTATTTT
>-|TRBV7-3|TRBD2|TRBJ2-3
CASSFGTMGTDTQYF
TGTGCCAGCAGCTTCGGGACTATGGGCACAGATACGCAGTATTTT
>-|TRBV7-3|TRBD1|TRBJ2-3
CASSLTPPLSGTGGADTQYF
TGTGCCAGCAGCTTAACCCCGCCTCTCTCTGGGACAGGGGGCGCAGATACGCAGTATTTT
>-|TRBV28|-|TRBJ1-5
CASRPGDYQPQHF
TGTGCCAGCAGGCCAGGGGATTATCAGCCCCAGCATTTT
>-|TRBV2|-|TRBJ1-5
CATQATESNQPQHF
TGTGCCACCCAGGCGACAGAGAGCAATCAGCCCCAGCATTTT
>-|TRBV12-3/TRBV12-4|-|TRBJ2-2
CASSGNGELFF
TGTGCCAGCAGTGGTAACGGGGAGCTGTTTTTT
>-|TRBV5-8|TRBD2|TRBJ2-4
CASSLVAKVRGENIQYF
TGTGCCAGCAGCTTGGTCGCTAAGGTCCGGGGGGAAAACATTCAGTACTTC
>-|TRBV28|TRBD2|TRBJ2-5
CASSPPGLAAGGETQYF
TGTGCCAGCAGTCCCCCGGGACTAGCGGCCGGTGGAGAGACCCAGTACTTC
>-|TRBV7-6|-|TRBJ2-1
CASSLAGYGNNEQFF
TGTGCCAGCAGCTTAGCGGGATACGGGAACAATGAGCAGTTCTTC
>-|TRBV6-2/TRBV6-3|-|TRBJ1-2
CASSYSSRPPNYGYTF
TGTGCCAGCAGTTACTCAAGCCGGCCTCCTAACTATGGCTACACCTTC
>-|TRBV10-3|TRBD2|TRBJ2-5
CATTSGVQETQYF
TGTGCCACGACTAGCGGGGTACAAGAGACCCAGTACTTC
>-|TRBV4-2|-|TRBJ2-7
CASSAGGSAAREQYF
TGTGCCAGCAGTGCAGGAGGAAGTGCGGCGCGCGAGCAGTACTTC